These 17 T cell receptor beta chains came from one sample sequenced in a study of CD8+ T cells in alopecia areata. Treatment in this sample: oral pan-JAK inhibitor, 5-10 mg twice daily. TCR sequencing used cDNA made by reverse transcription of extracted RNA. Only in-frame clones appear in the TCRdb table, and some are missing; sequencing was by immunoSEQ multiplex PCR. Seen here are hundreds of thousands of clones, around two fifths observed once, and the top ten hold 0.48%. This specimen consisted of CD4+ T cells sorted from blood, obtained around week 34, from a patient treated with tofacitinib. These receptors originate from a human donor with alopecia areata.

The chain carries TRBV7-9 and TRBJ2-5, with a weak D call TRBD2 (6 bases). Germline assignment: CDR1 SEHNR and CDR2 FQNEAQ (reference sequence). With 5 bases removed from V and 0 bases from J, the gap between germline ends came to 13 bases. The CDR3 has 15 residues. The CDR3 region has the DNA TGTGCCAGCAGCCCCGGGACTGCGTACCAAGAGACCCAGTACTTC. Translating gives CASSPGTAYQETQYF.

This clone came up a few times. The chain uses TRBV29-1 and TRBJ2-7; D tentatively reads TRBD1 or TRBD2 (5 bases each). Trimming pared 4 bases from V and 3 bases from J, leaving 16 bases between. The CDR3 runs to 14 residues. The germline gives CDR1 SQVTM, CDR2 ANQGSEA. The CDR3 sequence: CSVGGAGLDYEQYF. CDR3 coding DNA: TGCAGCGTTGGAGGGGCAGGGTTGGACTACGAGCAGTACTTC.

The J gene is TRBJ2-3, the V gene TRBV9; D might be TRBD1 (6 bases). Germline CDR1 SGDLS, CDR2 YYNGEE. This CDR3 is 14 amino acids long. V was pared by 4 bases and J by 9 bases, with 18 bases between. The CDR3 DNA is TGTGCCAGCAGCCCAGGTATGGGGGCAGGGACGCAGTATTTT. This codes for CASSPGMGAGTQYF.

The chain is built from TRBV5-1 and TRBJ1-4; D is unresolved. The V gene's germline CDR1 is SGHRS and CDR2 YFSETQ. Trimming cost V 4 bases and J 5 bases, with 9 bases left between them. The CDR3 length is 13 residues. As DNA, the CDR3 is TGCGCCAGCAGCCTGACGGTAAATGAAAAACTGTTTTTT. It translates to CASSLTVNEKLFF.

This clone was observed a handful of times. CDR3 DNA: TGTGCCAGCAGCTACCCCGGGCAGTACAATGAGCAGTTCTTC. This sequence encodes CASSYPGQYNEQFF. The chain has TRBV5-4 and TRBJ2-1, with D unresolved. The ends were cut back, 3 bases at V and 4 bases at J, with 11 bases in the middle. The germline CDR1 and CDR2 sequences are SGHNT and YYREEE (reference sequence). This CDR3 has 14 residues. Based on the CDR3 plus reference TRBV5-4 and TRBJ2-1, the full variable domain is ETGVTQSPTHLIKTRGQQVTLRCSSQSGHNTVSWYQQALGQGPQFIFQYYREEENGRGNFPPRFSGLQFPNYSSELNVNALELDDSALYLCASSYPGQYNEQFFGPGTRLTVL.

This clone appeared a few times. The genes are TRBV2 and TRBJ1-2; a weak D match, TRBD1 (6 bases). CDR1 is SNHLY, CDR2 FYNNEI, per germline. The CDR3 sequence is 15 residues long. Between the trimmed V and J ends, which lost 0 bases and 6 bases, there was a span of 14 bases. The CDR3 region is CASSEARAGDHGYTF. CDR3 bases: TGTGCCAGCAGTGAAGCGCGGGCAGGGGATCATGGCTACACCTTC. Drawing the rest from reference TRBV2 and TRBJ1-2, the complete variable domain is EPEVTQTPSHQVTQMGQEVILRCVPISNHLYFYWYRQILGQKVEFLVSFYNNEISEKSEIFDDQFSVERPDGSNFTLKIRSTKLEDSAMYFCASSEARAGDHGYTFGSGTRLTVV.

On this clone: This sample also contains other DNA sequences that code for the same CDR3. The chain uses TRBV5-1 and TRBJ2-1, with 12 bases matching TRBD2. The length of the CDR3 is 15 residues. V gave up 0 bases and J gave up 7 bases; unmatched junction bases: 2. Germline V gene data show CDR1 as SGHRS and CDR2 as YFSETQ. The CDR3 bases are TGCGCCAGCAGCTTGGTGACTAGCGGGAGTAATGAGCAGTTCTTC. As protein: CASSLVTSGSNEQFF.

This chain's CDR3 is CSVAPGIDTEAFF. CDR3 DNA sequence: TGCAGCGTTGCCCCAGGGATCGACACTGAAGCTTTCTTT. The rearrangement uses TRBV29-1 and TRBJ1-1, with a possible D match to TRBD1 (5 bases). V was cut by 4 bases and J by 3 bases, with 12 bases left in between. This CDR3 comprises 13 residues. Germline CDR1 SQVTM, CDR2 ANQGSEA.

CDR3 nucleotides: TGCGCCAGCAGCCCATGGACGGCTGGAGGAACTGAAGCTTTCTTT. As protein: CASSPWTAGGTEAFF. The V and J genes are TRBV5-1 and TRBJ1-1; D gene uncertain. Germline V gene sequence: CDR1 SGHRS, CDR2 YFSETQ. V dropped 4 bases and J dropped 5 bases, with 18 bases sitting between them. CDR3 length: 15 residues.

The chain has TRBV30 and TRBJ2-1; TRBD2 agrees at 10 bases. CDR3 length: 15 residues. The germline gives CDR1 GTSNPN, CDR2 SVGIG (reference sequence). V lost 0 bases, J lost 4 bases, and 3 bases stayed unmatched. CDR3 nucleotides: TGTGCCTGGAGTGTTGGGACTAGCGAGTACAATGAGCAGTTCTTC. This encodes CAWSVGTSEYNEQFF.

This chain uses TRBV7-9 with TRBJ1-1; 7 nucleotides agree with TRBD1. V trimming: 8 bases; J trimming: 4 bases; junction bases outside the gene matches: 10. CDR1 and CDR2 (germline): SEHNR, FQNEAQ (reference sequence). There are 14 residues in the CDR3. The CDR3 spells CASQTSGGSTEAFF. In DNA form, the CDR3 reads TGTGCCAGCCAAACCTCAGGGGGTAGCACTGAAGCTTTCTTT. The variable domain in full, with the rest retrieved from reference TRBV7-9 and TRBJ1-1, is DTGVSQNPRHKITKRGQNVTFRCDPISEHNRLYWYRQTLGQGPEFLTYFQNEAQLEKSRLLSDRFSAERPKGSFSTLEIQRTEQGDSAMYLCASQTSGGSTEAFFGQGTRLTVV.

V usage is TRBV5-1 and J usage is TRBJ2-3, with no clear D. The germline gives CDR1 SGHRS, CDR2 YFSETQ. The ends were cut back, 4 bases at V and 0 bases at J, with 12 bases in the middle. The CDR3 sequence is 15 residues long. For the CDR3, the DNA is TGCGCCAGCAGCCGACTGAGAGCCAGCACAGATACGCAGTATTTT. It encodes CASSRLRASTDTQYF.

The gene calls are TRBV10-1 and TRBJ2-3; D call uncertain. CDR3 length: 15 residues. The germline V gene encodes CDR1 WNHNN and CDR2 SYGVQD (reference sequence). Trimming took off 6 bases at V and 3 bases at J, with 16 bases between the two ends. The CDR3 nucleotides read TGCGCCAGCAGCCCTTCGGACCGTCCGACAGATACGCAGTATTTT. Protein product: CASSPSDRPTDTQYF.

This rearrangement joins TRBV14 to TRBJ1-1; no definite D call. CDR1 SGHDN and CDR2 FVKESK come from the germline V gene. This CDR3 is 15 amino acids long. V was cut by 2 bases and J by 1 base, with 11 bases left in between. For the CDR3, the DNA is TGTGCCAGCAGCCAAATAGGGTATAGGAACACTGAAGCTTTCTTT. Encoded protein: CASSQIGYRNTEAFF.

This chain connects TRBV5-1 to TRBJ1-1, with D perhaps matching TRBD1 (5 bases). This CDR3 contains 15 residues. Germline V gene data show CDR1 as SGHRS and CDR2 as YFSETQ. V lost 0 bases and J 0 bases, leaving 9 bases between the germline ends. DNA for the CDR3: TGCGCCAGCAGCTTGGCGGGGGGAATGAACACTGAAGCTTTCTTT. Residues: CASSLAGGMNTEAFF.

The rearrangement links TRBV4-2 to TRBJ1-5; unclear D gene. Germline CDR1 LGHNA, CDR2 YNFKEQ. CDR3 size: 15 residues. V was cut by 0 bases and J by 1 base, with 7 bases left in between. The CDR3 sequence: CASSQEQRSNQPQHF. DNA for the CDR3: TGTGCCAGCAGCCAAGAGCAGAGGAGCAATCAGCCCCAGCATTTT.

This clone has just a few counts. V usage is TRBV14 and J usage is TRBJ1-4, with TRBD1 as a possible D gene (5 bases). The V end was cut by 2 bases, the J end by 7 bases, with 14 bases between. The CDR3 totals 15 residues. CDR1 and CDR2 (germline): SGHDN, FVKESK. CDR3 in DNA: TGTGCCAGCAGCCAAACTCCCAGGGCGGGTGAAAAACTGTTTTTT. Translated: CASSQTPRAGEKLFF.